This TCR beta chain was sequenced during a study of blood T cell repertoires in COVID-19. As handled by the study authors: Reference gene primer amplification in the assay estimated nucleated cell counts. Assay used: immunoSEQ multiplex PCR; TCRdb lists only in-frame clones, some missing. V and J calls and clone size follow that table, whereas D and trimming were derived from the DNA. The sample has a few hundred thousand clones; roughly nine tenths are singletons. Trimming pared 6 bases from V and 0 bases from J, leaving 6 bases between. CDR1 is MNHEY, CDR2 SMNVEV, per germline (reference sequence). This CDR3 spans 13 amino acids.

This chain links TRBV27 with TRBJ1-3, with a possible D match to TRBD1 (6 bases). The sequencing input was PBMCs or T cells enriched from blood (not recorded which). The sequence derives from a woman aged 25-40 years who had recovered from COVID-19. The CDR3 reads CASRDSSGNTIYF. CDR3 sequence (DNA): TGTGCCAGCAGGGACAGCTCTGGAAACACCATATATTTT.